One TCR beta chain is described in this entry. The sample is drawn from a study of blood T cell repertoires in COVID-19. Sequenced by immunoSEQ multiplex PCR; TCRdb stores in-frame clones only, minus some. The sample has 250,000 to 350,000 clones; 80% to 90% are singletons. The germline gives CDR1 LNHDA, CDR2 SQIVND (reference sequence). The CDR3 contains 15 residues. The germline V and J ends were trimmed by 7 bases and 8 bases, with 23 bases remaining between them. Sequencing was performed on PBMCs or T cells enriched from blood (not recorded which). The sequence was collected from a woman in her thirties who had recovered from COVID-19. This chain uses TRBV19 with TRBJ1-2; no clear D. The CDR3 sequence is CASTPESLNGQGYTF. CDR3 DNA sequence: TGTGCCAGTACCCCGGAGAGCCTCAATGGTCAGGGCTACACCTTC.